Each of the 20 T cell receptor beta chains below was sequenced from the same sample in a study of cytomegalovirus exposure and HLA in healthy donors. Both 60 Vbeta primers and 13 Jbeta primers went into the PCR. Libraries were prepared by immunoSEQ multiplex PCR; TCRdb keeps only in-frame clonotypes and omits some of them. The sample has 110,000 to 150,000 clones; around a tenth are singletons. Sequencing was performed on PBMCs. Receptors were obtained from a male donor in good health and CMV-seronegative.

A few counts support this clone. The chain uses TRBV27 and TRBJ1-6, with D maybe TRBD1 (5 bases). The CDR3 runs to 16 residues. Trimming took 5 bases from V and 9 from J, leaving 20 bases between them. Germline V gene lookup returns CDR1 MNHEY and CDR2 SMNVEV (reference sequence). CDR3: CASSTPLRVAGSPLHF. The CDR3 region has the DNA TGTGCCAGCAGTACCCCACTCAGGGTGGCAGGTTCACCCCTCCACTTT.

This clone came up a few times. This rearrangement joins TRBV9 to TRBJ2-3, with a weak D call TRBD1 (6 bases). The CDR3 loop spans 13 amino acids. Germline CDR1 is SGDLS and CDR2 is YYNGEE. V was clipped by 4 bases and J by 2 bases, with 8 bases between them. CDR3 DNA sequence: TGTGCCAGCAGCAGGACAGTCACAGATACGCAGTATTTT. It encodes CASSRTVTDTQYF.

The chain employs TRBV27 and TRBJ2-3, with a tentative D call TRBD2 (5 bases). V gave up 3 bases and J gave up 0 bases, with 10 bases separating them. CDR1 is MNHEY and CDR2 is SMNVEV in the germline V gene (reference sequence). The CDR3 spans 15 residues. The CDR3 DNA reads TGTGCCAGCAGTTTTATTGCTAGCAGCACAGATACGCAGTATTTT. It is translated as CASSFIASSTDTQYF.

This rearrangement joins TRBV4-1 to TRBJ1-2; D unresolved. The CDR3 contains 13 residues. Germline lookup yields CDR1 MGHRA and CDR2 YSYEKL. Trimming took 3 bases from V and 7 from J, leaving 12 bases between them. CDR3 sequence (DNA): TGCGCCAGCAGCCACTATAGCTATCGTGGCTACACCTTC. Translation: CASSHYSYRGYTF.

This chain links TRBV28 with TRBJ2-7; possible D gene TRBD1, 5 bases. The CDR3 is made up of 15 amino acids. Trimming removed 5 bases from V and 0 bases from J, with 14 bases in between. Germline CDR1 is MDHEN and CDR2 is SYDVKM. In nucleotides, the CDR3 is TGTGCCAGCAGTCCCCAGGGCCTGAGCTCCTACGAGCAGTACTTC. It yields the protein CASSPQGLSSYEQYF.

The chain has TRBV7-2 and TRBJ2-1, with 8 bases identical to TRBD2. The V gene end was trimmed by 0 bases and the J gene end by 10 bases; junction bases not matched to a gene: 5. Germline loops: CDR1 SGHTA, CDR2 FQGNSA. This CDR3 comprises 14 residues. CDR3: CASSLASGKGEQFF. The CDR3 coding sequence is TGTGCCAGCAGCTTAGCTAGCGGGAAGGGGGAGCAGTTCTTC.

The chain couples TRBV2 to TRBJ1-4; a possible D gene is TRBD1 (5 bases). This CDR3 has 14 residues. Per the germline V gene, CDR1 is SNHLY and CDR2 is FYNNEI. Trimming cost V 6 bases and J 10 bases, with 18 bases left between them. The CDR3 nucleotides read TGTGCCAGCAGAATGGAGGGGAACAGCCGAAAACTGTTTTTT. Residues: CASRMEGNSRKLFF.

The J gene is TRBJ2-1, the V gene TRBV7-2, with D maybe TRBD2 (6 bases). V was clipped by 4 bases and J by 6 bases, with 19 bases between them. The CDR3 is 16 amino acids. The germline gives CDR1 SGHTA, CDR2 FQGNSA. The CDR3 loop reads CASSSYGSSGSNEQFF. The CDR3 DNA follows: TGTGCCAGCAGCTCCTACGGGAGCAGCGGGTCCAATGAGCAGTTCTTC.

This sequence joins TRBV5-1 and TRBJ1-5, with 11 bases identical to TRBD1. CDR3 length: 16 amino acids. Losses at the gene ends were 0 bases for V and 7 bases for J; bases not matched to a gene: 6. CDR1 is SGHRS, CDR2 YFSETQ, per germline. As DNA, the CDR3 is TGCGCCAGCAGCTTGGGGGACAGGGGGACGGGGCAGCCCCAGCATTTT. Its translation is CASSLGDRGTGQPQHF.

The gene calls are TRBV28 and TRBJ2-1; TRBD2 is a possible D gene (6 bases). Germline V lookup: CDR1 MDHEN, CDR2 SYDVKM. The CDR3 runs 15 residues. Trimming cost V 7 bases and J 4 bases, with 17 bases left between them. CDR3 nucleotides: TGTGCCAGCATCCCGCGGGGCAACAGGTACAATGAGCAGTTCTTC. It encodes CASIPRGNRYNEQFF.

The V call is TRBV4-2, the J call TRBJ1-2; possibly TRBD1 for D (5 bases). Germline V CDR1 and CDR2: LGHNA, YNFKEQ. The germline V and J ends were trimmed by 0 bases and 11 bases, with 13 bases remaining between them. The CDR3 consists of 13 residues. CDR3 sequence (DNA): TGTGCCAGCAGCCAAGAGGGGGTCGGGGGGTACACCTTC. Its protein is CASSQEGVGGYTF.

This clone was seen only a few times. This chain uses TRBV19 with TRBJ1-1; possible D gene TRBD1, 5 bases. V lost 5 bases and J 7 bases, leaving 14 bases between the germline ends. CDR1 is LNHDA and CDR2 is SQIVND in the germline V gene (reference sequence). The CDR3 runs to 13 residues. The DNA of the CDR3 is TGTGCCAGTAGTTTTGCAGGGATGGTTGAAGCTTTCTTT. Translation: CASSFAGMVEAFF.

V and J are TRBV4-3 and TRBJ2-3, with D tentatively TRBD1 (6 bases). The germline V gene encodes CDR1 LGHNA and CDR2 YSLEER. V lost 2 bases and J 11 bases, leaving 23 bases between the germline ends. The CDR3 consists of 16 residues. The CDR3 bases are TGCGCCAGCAGCCAACGATCGACAGGACCCAACGTTAAGCAGTATTTT. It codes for CASSQRSTGPNVKQYF.

Written as DNA, the CDR3 is TGTGCCAGCAGTGACCAACTCTCAGCGGGGGGGGTCACAGATACGCAGTATTTT. The encoded protein is CASSDQLSAGGVTDTQYF. The chain joins TRBV27 to TRBJ2-3; 10 nucleotides align to TRBD2. The CDR3 loop spans 18 amino acids. Germline V gene lookup returns CDR1 MNHEY and CDR2 SMNVEV (reference sequence). The J segment lost 2 bases and the V segment lost 5 bases, leaving 13 bases of the junction unmatched.

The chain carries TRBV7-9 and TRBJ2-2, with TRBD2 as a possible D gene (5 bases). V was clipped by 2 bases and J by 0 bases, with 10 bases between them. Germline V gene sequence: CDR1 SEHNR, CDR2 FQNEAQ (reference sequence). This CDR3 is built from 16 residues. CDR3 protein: CASSLWAEANTGELFF. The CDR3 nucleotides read TGTGCCAGCAGCTTATGGGCGGAGGCGAACACCGGGGAGCTGTTTTTT. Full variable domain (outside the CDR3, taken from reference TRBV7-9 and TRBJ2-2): DTGVSQNPRHKITKRGQNVTFRCDPISEHNRLYWYRQTLGQGPEFLTYFQNEAQLEKSRLLSDRFSAERPKGSFSTLEIQRTEQGDSAMYLCASSLWAEANTGELFFGEGSRLTVL.

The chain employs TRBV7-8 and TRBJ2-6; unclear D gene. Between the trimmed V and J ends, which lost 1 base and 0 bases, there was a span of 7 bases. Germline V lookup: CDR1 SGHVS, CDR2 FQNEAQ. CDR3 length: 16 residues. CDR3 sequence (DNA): TGTGCCAGCAGCTTAGTGCCCAGCTCTGGGGCCAACGTCCTGACTTTC. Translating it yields CASSLVPSSGANVLTF.

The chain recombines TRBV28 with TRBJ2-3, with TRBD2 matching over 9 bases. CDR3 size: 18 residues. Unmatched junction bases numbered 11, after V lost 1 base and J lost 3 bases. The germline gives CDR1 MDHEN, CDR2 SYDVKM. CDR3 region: CASSLSAIRAGGTDTQYF. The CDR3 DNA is TGTGCCAGCAGTTTATCGGCAATTCGGGCGGGAGGGACAGATACGCAGTATTTT.

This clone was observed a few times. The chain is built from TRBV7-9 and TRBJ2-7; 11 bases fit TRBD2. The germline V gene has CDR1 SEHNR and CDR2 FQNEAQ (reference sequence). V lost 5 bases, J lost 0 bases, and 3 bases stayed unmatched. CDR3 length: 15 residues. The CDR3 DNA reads TGTGCCAGCAGCACGACTAGCGGGAACTCCTACGAGCAGTACTTC. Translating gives CASSTTSGNSYEQYF. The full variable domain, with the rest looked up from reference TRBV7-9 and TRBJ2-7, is DTGVSQNPRHKITKRGQNVTFRCDPISEHNRLYWYRQTLGQGPEFLTYFQNEAQLEKSRLLSDRFSAERPKGSFSTLEIQRTEQGDSAMYLCASSTTSGNSYEQYFGPGTRLTVT.

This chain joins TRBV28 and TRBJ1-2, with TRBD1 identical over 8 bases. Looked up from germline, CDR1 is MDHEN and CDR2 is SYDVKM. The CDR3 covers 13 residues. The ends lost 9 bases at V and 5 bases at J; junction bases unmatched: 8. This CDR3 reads CASTNRGMYGYTF. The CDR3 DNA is TGTGCCAGTACGAACAGGGGGATGTATGGCTACACCTTC.

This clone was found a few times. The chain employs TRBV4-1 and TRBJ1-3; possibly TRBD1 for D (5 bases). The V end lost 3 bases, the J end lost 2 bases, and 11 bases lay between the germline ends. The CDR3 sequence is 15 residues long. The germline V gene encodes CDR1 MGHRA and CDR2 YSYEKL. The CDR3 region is CASSQAQGPGNTIYF. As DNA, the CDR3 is TGCGCCAGCAGCCAGGCGCAGGGTCCTGGAAACACCATATATTTT.